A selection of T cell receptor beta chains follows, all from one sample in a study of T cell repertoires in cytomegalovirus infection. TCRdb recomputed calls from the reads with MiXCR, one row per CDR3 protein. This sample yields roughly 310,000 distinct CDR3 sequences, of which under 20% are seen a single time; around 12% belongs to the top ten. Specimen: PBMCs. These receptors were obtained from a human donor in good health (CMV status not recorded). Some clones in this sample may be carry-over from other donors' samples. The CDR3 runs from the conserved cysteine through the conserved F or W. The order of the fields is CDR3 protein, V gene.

CDR3 protein: CASSLRDSSGANVLTF
V gene: TRBV5-6

CDR3 protein: CASSMKGVGNEKLFF
V gene: TRBV19

CDR3 protein: CSGRGQGSYEQYF
V gene: TRBV29-1

CDR3 protein: CSARTAGETQYF
V gene: TRBV20-1

CDR3 protein: CASSLRTSGGRVDTQYF
V gene: TRBV4-1

CDR3 protein: CASSYGQGPDTQYF
V gene: TRBV5-1

CDR3 protein: CASSPGYSSYNEQFF
V gene: TRBV6-1

CDR3 protein: CASSLQQTPKTAEAFF
V gene: TRBV7-8

CDR3 protein: CSALSTSGAISYEQYF
V gene: TRBV20-1

CDR3 protein: CASMGTPNSPLHF
V gene: TRBV28

CDR3 protein: CASSQETAFSGNTIYF
V gene: TRBV4-2

CDR3 protein: CASMASGGIWYF
V gene: TRBV6-6

CDR3 protein: CASSQGQVNYGYTF
V gene: TRBV4-2

CDR3 protein: CASSQGFSGYTGELFF
V gene: TRBV4-3

CDR3 protein: CASSYSTQGNSPLHF
V gene: TRBV6-6

CDR3 protein: CASSSQAGANVLTF
V gene: TRBV28

CDR3 protein: CASGPGQNSNQPQHF
V gene: TRBV28

CDR3 protein: CASSQFAGSNTGELFF
V gene: TRBV3-1

CDR3 protein: CASRPRWGSGTEAFF
V gene: TRBV12-3/TRBV12-4

CDR3 protein: CASSLGGYNQPQHF
V gene: TRBV7-9

CDR3 protein: CASSQEWGNQPQHF
V gene: TRBV4-3

CDR3 protein: CASSSIGTAMSEAFF
V gene: TRBV7-6

CDR3 protein: CASSQTPWGDQPQHF
V gene: TRBV6-1

CDR3 protein: CASRMAGQETQYF
V gene: TRBV5-4

CDR3 protein: CASSLGPGQDYEQYF
V gene: TRBV5-5

CDR3 protein: CASSLVSSSYEQYF
V gene: TRBV7-2

CDR3 protein: CASSFDPPNTEAFF
V gene: TRBV7-3

CDR3 protein: CSARDLDRGNTGELFF
V gene: TRBV20-1

CDR3 protein: CASSKTSGGPTGELFF
V gene: TRBV7-2

CDR3 protein: CASSEGLAGDTGELFF
V gene: TRBV2

CDR3 protein: CASSDFGTGNYYGYTF
V gene: TRBV25-1

CDR3 protein: CASGSWTGEEKLFF
V gene: TRBV5-4

CDR3 protein: CASSLVPLGSNQPQHF
V gene: TRBV7-2

CDR3 protein: CASTWGETQYF
V gene: TRBV7-9

CDR3 protein: CASSLGQLQETQYF
V gene: TRBV7-6

CDR3 protein: CASRMKYQETQYF
V gene: TRBV6-1

CDR3 protein: CASSIGHRDSDTGELFF
V gene: TRBV19

CDR3 protein: CAISAVWGAFFGNTIYF
V gene: TRBV10-3

CDR3 protein: CASSLDPGLARRISYEQYF
V gene: TRBV12-3/TRBV12-4

CDR3 protein: CASLPGTGDNEQFF
V gene: TRBV6-6

CDR3 protein: CASSLRGGVTDTQYF
V gene: TRBV7-2

CDR3 protein: CASSWGGQPPYEQYF
V gene: TRBV19

CDR3 protein: CASSEGTGTQYF
V gene: TRBV2

CDR3 protein: CASSPQDRSHYGYTF
V gene: TRBV12-3/TRBV12-4

CDR3 protein: CASSLQAANEKLFF
V gene: TRBV3-1

CDR3 protein: CASSLVVRGDEQFF
V gene: TRBV7-9

CDR3 protein: CASSPRGDRTNYGYTF
V gene: TRBV27

CDR3 protein: CASSLAGTETYEQYF
V gene: TRBV12-3/TRBV12-4

CDR3 protein: CASSQGLATDTQYF
V gene: TRBV4-2

CDR3 protein: CASSEAQAFNNEQFF
V gene: TRBV2

CDR3 protein: CASSSAGQGTGELFF
V gene: TRBV28

CDR3 protein: CASSTGGSNEKLFF
V gene: TRBV19

CDR3 protein: CASSSTPLGQGNTEAFF
V gene: TRBV7-9

CDR3 protein: CASSQDLQSDFKPPLHF
V gene: TRBV4-3

CDR3 protein: CASSTASRNIQYF
V gene: TRBV7-2

CDR3 protein: CASSQVGGLGGETQYF
V gene: TRBV4-2

CDR3 protein: CASSLGSSGPYEQYF
V gene: TRBV11-2

CDR3 protein: CASSPKTGVKEKLFF
V gene: TRBV27